The clone carrying this TCR beta chain appeared a few times. Its antigen is still unknown. Libraries for TCRalpha and TCRbeta carried sample barcodes and unique molecular identifiers via 5'RACE. TCRdb reprocessed the 5' RACE reads with MiXCR, giving one entry per CDR3 protein. The sample gives about 140,000 distinct CDR3 sequences, 14% of which show up once; around 28% is in the top ten. V was clipped by 0 bases and J by 5 bases, with 14 bases between them. This CDR3 spans 15 amino acids. Germline V gene lookup returns CDR1 SGHVS and CDR2 FNYEAQ. This record belongs to a study of T-cell memory formation after mild COVID-19. In the study overall: TCR clusters were mostly confined to one donor each.

General study findings and limits: A subset of responding clones appeared in pre-infection memory, suggesting cross-reactive memory joined. CD4+ contracting clones lay mainly in CM and EM, CD8+ ones in EMRA.

The sequencing sample was made of PBMCs or a T cell subset sorted from them (not recorded which). The rearrangement links TRBV7-6 to TRBJ2-7; no firm D call. This TCR came from an adult woman who had mild COVID-19 (a few samples of this study predate the infection). Cell type and time point are not known. CDR3 nucleotide sequence: TGTGCCAGCAGCTTAGCTGGGGTCCGGTTAAACGAGCAGTACTTC. It yields the protein CASSLAGVRLNEQYF.